A selection of T cell receptor beta chains follows, all from one sample in a study of human T cells and chemical hapten exposure. In TCRdb, the RACE reads were re-called with MiXCR into one record per CDR3 protein. The data contain some 46,000 distinct CDR3 sequences, about 3.9% of them seen just once; the ten biggest clones take up roughly 1.7%. The specimen sequenced was whole blood. The receptor source for this set is a female donor in good health. Some clones in this sample may be carry-over from other donors' samples. Each CDR3 is given with its conserved first and last residue. The order of the fields is D gene, J gene, V gene, clone size, CDR3 protein, CDR3 DNA. A D gene is named only where the DNA matches it firmly. Expanded clones are given a class, and other clones once, few, many or no size at all.

>-|TRBJ1-1|TRBV20-1|many
CSAREWGVGSTEAFF
TGCAGTGCTAGAGAATGGGGGGTTGGTAGCACTGAAGCTTTCTTT
>-|TRBJ1-1|TRBV29-1|many
CSVVASTVNTEAFF
TGCAGCGTTGTGGCCTCCACCGTTAACACTGAAGCTTTCTTT
>-|TRBJ2-5|TRBV10-3|many
CAISDFFGRGGGETQYF
TGTGCCATCAGTGATTTCTTCGGTAGGGGAGGGGGAGAGACCCAGTACTTC
>-|TRBJ2-2|TRBV7-3|many
CASSRDTGELFF
TGTGCCAGCAGCCGTGATACCGGGGAGCTGTTTTTT
>-|TRBJ1-5|TRBV6-9|-
CASSYNDNYSNQPQHF
TGTGCCAGCAGTTATAATGACAACTATAGCAATCAGCCCCAGCATTTT
>-|TRBJ2-3|TRBV5-1|many
CASSRQVDSTDTQYF
TGCGCCAGCAGCCGGCAGGTCGACAGCACAGATACGCAGTATTTT
>-|TRBJ2-3|TRBV6-6|many
CASSYSGLSTDTQYF
TGTGCCAGCAGTTACTCCGGTCTCAGCACAGATACGCAGTATTTT
>-|TRBJ1-1|TRBV7-9|many
CASSLRGSSHTEAFF
TGTGCCAGCAGCTTACGGGGCAGTTCCCACACTGAAGCTTTCTTT
>TRBD2|TRBJ2-1|TRBV5-1|-
CASSLYRLAGDNEQFF
TGCGCCAGCAGCTTGTATCGACTAGCGGGGGACAATGAGCAGTTCTTC
>-|TRBJ2-3|TRBV11-2|many
CASSLDWATSSTDTQYF
TGTGCCAGCAGCTTAGACTGGGCAACCTCTAGCACAGATACGCAGTATTTT
>TRBD1|TRBJ1-2|TRBV7-9|few
CASSSTGEEGYGYTF
TGTGCCAGCAGCTCCACAGGGGAAGAGGGCTATGGCTACACCTTC
>TRBD2|TRBJ2-1|TRBV20-1|few
CSARDQGTSGGKEQFF
TGCAGTGCTAGAGATCAAGGGACTAGCGGGGGGAAGGAGCAGTTCTTC
>-|TRBJ1-1|TRBV7-9|many
CASSGGSRGRGTEAFF
TGTGCCAGCAGCGGGGGTTCTAGGGGGAGGGGCACTGAAGCTTTCTTT
>-|TRBJ2-3|TRBV13|few
CASSLRGGRTDTQYF
TGTGCCAGCAGCTTAAGAGGCGGACGCACAGATACGCAGTATTTT
>-|TRBJ1-1|TRBV28|few
CASSLGPTEAFF
TGTGCCAGCAGTTTGGGGCCCACTGAAGCTTTCTTT
>-|TRBJ1-1|TRBV7-8|many
CASSLGQDPEAFF
TGTGCCAGCAGCTTAGGGCAGGACCCCGAAGCTTTCTTT
>TRBD2|TRBJ2-5|TRBV5-1|many
CASSLNGLAQETQYF
TGCGCCAGCAGCTTAAACGGACTAGCGCAAGAGACCCAGTACTTC
>-|TRBJ1-1|TRBV7-2|few
CASSIQGFTEAFF
TGTGCCAGCAGTATACAGGGATTCACTGAAGCTTTCTTT
>-|TRBJ2-1|TRBV7-9|many
CASSPDRGAMDEQFF
TGTGCCAGCAGCCCAGATCGGGGCGCAATGGATGAGCAGTTCTTC
>TRBD1|TRBJ1-5|TRBV24-1|few
CATSDSGTGVGQPQHF
TGTGCCACCAGTGATTCTGGGACAGGGGTTGGTCAGCCCCAGCATTTT
>TRBD2|TRBJ2-7|TRBV15|-
CATSSGGAYNEQYF
TGTGCCACCAGCAGCGGGGGGGCCTACAATGAGCAGTACTTC